The following is a TCR beta chain sequence with its context. What it binds is not known. The data originate from a study of cytomegalovirus exposure and HLA in healthy donors. The study, taken as a whole, reports: Another analysis was done later, and it associated approximately 17,000 TCR beta sequences with HLA alleles at 0.05 false discovery rate. TCR beta V- and J-gene trimming was later associated with a missense DCLRE1C variant. The study labeled roughly 160 TCR beta chains cytomegalovirus-associated.

Whereas donors were nominally healthy upon sampling, unrecorded immune exposures were probable. V lost 2 bases and J lost 4, with 12 bases in between. Per germline, CDR1 SGHTA and CDR2 FQGTGA. The CDR3 loop spans 15 amino acids. The PCR had 60 Vbeta and 13 Jbeta primers. Produced via immunoSEQ multiplex PCR; TCRdb's table is partial and in-frame only. Here the sample spans roughly 180,000 clones, roughly 77% being singletons. Input material: PBMCs. This chain uses TRBV7-3 with TRBJ2-1; a weak D match, TRBD2 (7 bases). The sequence derives from a woman between 40 and 55 years old in good health and CMV-seropositive. The CDR3 DNA reads TGTGCCAGCAGCTTAGGCAGGGGAGGGTACAATGAGCAGTTCTTC. This translates into CASSLGRGGYNEQFF.